The 20 T cell receptor beta chains below all came from one sample that was sequenced in a study of blood T cell repertoires in COVID-19. Sequencing used immunoSEQ multiplex PCR; TCRdb keeps in-frame clones, though not all of them. The sample shows fewer than 350,000 clones, 75% to 85% of them seen only once. Sequences were obtained from peripheral blood. The receptor source for this set is a human donor in a cohort sampled during active COVID-19.

This clone appeared once. The rearrangement links TRBV29-1 to TRBJ1-1; D is uncertain. This CDR3 has 16 residues. V lost 4 bases, J lost 1 base, and 19 bases lay in between. Germline loops: CDR1 SQVTM, CDR2 ANQGSEA. The CDR3 nucleotides are TGCAGCGTTGGCTCAGTTAGAGGCATCCAGAACACTGAAGCTTTCTTT. Amino acid sequence: CSVGSVRGIQNTEAFF.

This clone was recorded once. The V gene is TRBV30, the J gene TRBJ2-6, with TRBD2 as a possible D gene (6 bases). CDR1 is GTSNPN and CDR2 is SVGIG in the germline V gene (reference sequence). V lost 4 bases and J 4 bases, leaving 26 bases between the germline ends. This CDR3 has 19 residues. The CDR3 DNA sequence: TGTGCCTGGACTGAAATTTGGGCGGGGCAATTTACGGGGGCCAACGTCCTGACTTTC. This encodes CAWTEIWAGQFTGANVLTF.

The CDR3 DNA follows: TGTGCCACCAGTGATTATCGGGACTATGGCTACACCTTC. Its translation is CATSDYRDYGYTF. The chain joins TRBV24-1 to TRBJ1-2, with D hard to call. Germline-derived CDR1 and CDR2 are KGHDR and SFDVKD. This CDR3 region has 13 residues. Trimming took 2 bases from V and 3 from J, leaving 6 bases between them.

The genes are TRBV2 and TRBJ1-3, with D unresolved. Trimming pared 3 bases from V and 0 bases from J, leaving 9 bases between. Germline lookup yields CDR1 SNHLY and CDR2 FYNNEI. This CDR3 is 15 amino acids long. CDR3 region: CASSEEPFSGNTIYF. The CDR3 coding sequence is TGTGCCAGCAGTGAGGAGCCCTTCTCTGGAAACACCATATATTTT.

The V gene is TRBV7-3, the J gene TRBJ2-3; TRBD2 aligns across 7 bases. The CDR3 runs to 15 residues. In germline, CDR1 is SGHTA, CDR2 FQGTGA. J was trimmed by 1 base and V by 5 bases; bases with no gene match: 6. The CDR3 DNA is TGTGCCAGCAGCCCGGGGGGATCGGGCACAGATACGCAGTATTTT. Translating gives CASSPGGSGTDTQYF.

The count of this clone is one. The rearrangement joins TRBV7-9 to TRBJ1-1; TRBD1 might be the D (5 bases). The length of the CDR3 is 13 residues. The V gene's germline CDR1 is SEHNR and CDR2 FQNEAQ (reference sequence). Between the trimmed V and J ends, which lost 3 bases and 4 bases, there was a span of 9 bases. The CDR3 bases are TGTGCCAGCAGCTTCAGGGTGGCCACTGAAGCTTTCTTT. It encodes CASSFRVATEAFF.

The chain carries TRBV6-5 and TRBJ1-5; tentative D call: TRBD1 (6 bases). Trimming took off 7 bases at V and 4 bases at J, with 17 bases between the two ends. The germline gives CDR1 MNHEY, CDR2 SVGAGI. The CDR3 is 15 residues long. The CDR3 nucleotides are TGTGCCAGCACCTCAAGTGGGGGCCAGAATCAGCCCCAGCATTTT. Residues: CASTSSGGQNQPQHF.

V and J are TRBV11-2 and TRBJ2-2; 10 nucleotides line up with TRBD1. The CDR3 has 15 residues. Germline lookup yields CDR1 SGHAT and CDR2 FQNNGV. Trimming took 6 bases from V and 4 from J; bases not matched to a gene: 5. CDR3 nucleotides: TGTGCCAGCAGTAGGAGGACAGGGGGCACCGGGGAGCTGTTTTTT. This encodes CASSRRTGGTGELFF.

The chain couples TRBV6-6 to TRBJ2-3, with TRBD2 as a possible D gene (6 bases). The germline gives CDR1 MNHNY, CDR2 SVGAGI (reference sequence). Trimming cost V 2 bases and J 7 bases, with 16 bases left between them. CDR3 size: 15 residues. CDR3 sequence (DNA): TGTGCCAGCAGTTACGAGGGATGGGAGGTGAATACGCAGTATTTT. Amino acids: CASSYEGWEVNTQYF.

The rearrangement uses TRBV11-2 and TRBJ2-7; 7 nucleotides match TRBD1. Trimming at V came to 5 bases and at J to 12 bases, leaving 13 bases not matched to a gene. The CDR3 runs 13 residues. Germline-derived CDR1 and CDR2 are SGHAT and FQNNGV. CDR3 nucleotides: TGTGCCAGCAGCGGATTAAAGGGGACAGATCCGTACTTC. Amino acid sequence: CASSGLKGTDPYF.

The chain joins TRBV6-5 to TRBJ2-7; TRBD1 is a possible D gene (5 bases). The CDR3 spans 15 residues. Trimming removed 4 bases from V and 0 bases from J, with 13 bases in between. Germline CDR1 MNHEY, CDR2 SVGAGI. CDR3 amino acids: CASSSTRTNSYEQYF. The CDR3 DNA is TGTGCCAGCAGTTCGACGAGGACAAACTCCTACGAGCAGTACTTC.

This clone was observed a handful of times. This sequence joins TRBV28 and TRBJ2-3; 9 positions agree with TRBD1. Trimming removed 4 bases from V and 4 bases from J; junction bases left unmatched: 3. Germline V gives CDR1 MDHEN, CDR2 SYDVKM. The CDR3 sequence is 14 residues long. The chain's CDR3 is CASSWTGDADTQYF. For the CDR3, the DNA is TGTGCCAGCAGTTGGACAGGGGATGCAGATACGCAGTATTTT. The variable domain in full, completed from reference TRBV28 and TRBJ2-3, reads DVKVTQSSRYLVKRTGEKVFLECVQDMDHENMFWYRQDPGLGLRLIYFSYDVKMKEKGDIPEGYSVSREKKERFSLILESASTNQTSMYLCASSWTGDADTQYFGPGTRLTVL.

The gene calls are TRBV6-1 and TRBJ2-7, with D possibly TRBD1 on 6 matching bases. Germline CDR1 reads MNHNS; CDR2 reads SASEGT. Trimming removed 1 base from V and 4 bases from J, with 23 bases in between. This CDR3 spans 18 amino acids. Here the CDR3 DNA reads TGTGCCAGCAGTGAAGGATGGGGGCTCCAGAGTAAAAGATACGAGCAGTACTTC. It is translated as CASSEGWGLQSKRYEQYF.

This chain links TRBV2 with TRBJ1-2; D call uncertain. The CDR3 is 14 residues long. Looked up from germline, CDR1 is SNHLY and CDR2 is FYNNEI. Trimming shortened V by 6 bases and J by 3 bases, and 14 bases separated the two germline ends. This chain's CDR3 is CASRRDKAYYGYTF. The CDR3 DNA follows: TGTGCCAGCAGACGTGACAAAGCATACTATGGCTACACCTTC.

J is TRBJ1-1 and V is TRBV25-1, with D tentatively TRBD1 (6 bases). CDR1 is MGHDK, CDR2 SYGVNS, per germline. The CDR3 is made up of 14 amino acids. Trimming took 3 bases from V and 1 from J, leaving 9 bases between them. CDR3 sequence (DNA): TGTGCCAGCAGTGACGGGACACCGAACACTGAAGCTTTCTTT. As protein: CASSDGTPNTEAFF. The whole variable domain, remainder taken from reference TRBV25-1 and TRBJ1-1, is EADIYQTPRYLVIGTGKKITLECSQTMGHDKMYWYQQDPGMELHLIHYSYGVNSTEKGDLSSESTVSRIRTEHFPLTLESARPSHTSQYLCASSDGTPNTEAFFGQGTRLTVV.

This chain links TRBV11-3 with TRBJ1-1, with 8 bases identical to TRBD1. The J segment lost 8 bases and the V segment lost 0 bases, leaving 2 bases of the junction unmatched. Germline V gives CDR1 SGHNT, CDR2 YENEEA. The CDR3 spans 13 residues. CDR3 sequence: CASSLDGQGEAFF. CDR3 nucleotides: TGTGCCAGCAGCTTAGACGGACAGGGCGAAGCTTTCTTT.

J is TRBJ1-4 and V is TRBV5-6; tentative D call: TRBD1 (5 bases). This CDR3 comprises 18 residues. From germline, CDR1 is SGHDT and CDR2 YYEEEE. The V and J ends lost 4 bases and 2 bases respectively, with 21 bases between them. CDR3 DNA sequence: TGTGCCAGCAGCCAGGGACTACAAATACCTCGCACTAATGAAAAACTGTTTTTT. This sequence encodes CASSQGLQIPRTNEKLFF. Looking up the rest from reference TRBV5-6 and TRBJ1-4 gives the full variable domain: DAGVTQSPTHLIKTRGQQVTLRCSPKSGHDTVSWYQQALGQGPQFIFQYYEEEERQRGNFPDRFSGHQFPNYSSELNVNALLLGDSALYLCASSQGLQIPRTNEKLFFGSGTQLSVL.

The chain carries TRBV29-1 and TRBJ1-2, with 7 bases matching TRBD1. The CDR3 length is 13 residues. Germline V gives CDR1 SQVTM, CDR2 ANQGSEA. J lost 3 bases, V lost 4 bases, and 5 bases had no gene match. Here the CDR3 DNA reads TGCAGCGTTGGACAGGGAAGGGACTATGGCTACACCTTC. Amino acids: CSVGQGRDYGYTF.

The chain couples TRBV7-9 to TRBJ1-1; unclear D gene. Germline V CDR1 and CDR2: SEHNR, FQNEAQ (reference sequence). Trimming removed 0 bases at V and 4 bases at J, with 12 bases between. The CDR3 totals 15 residues. The CDR3 DNA reads as TGTGCCAGCAGCTTAGCTGCGGGTTTGGGCACTGAAGCTTTCTTT. Encoded protein: CASSLAAGLGTEAFF.

This clone showed up many times. The CDR3 sequence: CASSEAPHARGVGEKLFF. The DNA of the CDR3 is TGTGCCAGCAGTGAAGCACCCCACGCGCGCGGGGTGGGAGAAAAACTGTTTTTT. J is TRBJ1-4 and V is TRBV6-1; D is undetermined. The CDR3 sequence is 18 residues long. Trimming left V 0 bases short and J 8 bases short, with 22 bases between. Germline CDR1 reads MNHNS; CDR2 reads SASEGT.